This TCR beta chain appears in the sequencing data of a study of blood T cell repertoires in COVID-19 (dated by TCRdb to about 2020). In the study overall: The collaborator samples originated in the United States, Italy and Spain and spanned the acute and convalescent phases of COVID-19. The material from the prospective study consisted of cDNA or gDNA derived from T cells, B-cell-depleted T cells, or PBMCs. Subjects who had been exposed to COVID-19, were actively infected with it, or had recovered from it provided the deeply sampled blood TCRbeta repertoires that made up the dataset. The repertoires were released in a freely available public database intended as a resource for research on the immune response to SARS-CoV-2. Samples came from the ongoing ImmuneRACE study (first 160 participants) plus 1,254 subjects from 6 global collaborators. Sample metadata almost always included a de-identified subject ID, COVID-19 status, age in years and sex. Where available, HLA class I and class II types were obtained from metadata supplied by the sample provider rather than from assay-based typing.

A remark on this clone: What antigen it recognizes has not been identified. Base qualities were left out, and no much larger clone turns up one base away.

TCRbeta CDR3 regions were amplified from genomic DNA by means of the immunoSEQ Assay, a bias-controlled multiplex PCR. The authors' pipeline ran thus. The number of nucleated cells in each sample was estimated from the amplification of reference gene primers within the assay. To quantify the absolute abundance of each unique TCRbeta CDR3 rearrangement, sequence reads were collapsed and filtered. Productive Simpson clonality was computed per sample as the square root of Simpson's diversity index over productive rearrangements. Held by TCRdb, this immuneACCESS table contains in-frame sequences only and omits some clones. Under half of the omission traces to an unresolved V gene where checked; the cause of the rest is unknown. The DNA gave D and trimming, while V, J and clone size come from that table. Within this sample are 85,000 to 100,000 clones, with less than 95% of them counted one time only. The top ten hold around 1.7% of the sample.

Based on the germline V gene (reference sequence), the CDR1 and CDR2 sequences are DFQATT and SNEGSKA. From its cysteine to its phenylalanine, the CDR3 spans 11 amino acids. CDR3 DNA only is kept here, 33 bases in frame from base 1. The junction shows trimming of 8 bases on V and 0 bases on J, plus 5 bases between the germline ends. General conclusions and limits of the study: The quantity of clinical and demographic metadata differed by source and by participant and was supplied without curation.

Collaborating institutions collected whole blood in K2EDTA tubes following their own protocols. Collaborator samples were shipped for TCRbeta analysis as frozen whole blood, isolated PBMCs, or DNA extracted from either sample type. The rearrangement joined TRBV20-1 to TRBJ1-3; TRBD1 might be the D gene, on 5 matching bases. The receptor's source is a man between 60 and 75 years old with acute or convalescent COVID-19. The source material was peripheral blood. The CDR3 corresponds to CSQGSGNTIYF. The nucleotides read TGCAGTCAGGGCTCTGGAAACACCATATATTTT.